The 6 T cell receptor beta chains given below trace back to one sample, sequenced in a study of blood T cell repertoires in COVID-19. Repertoires were generated with immunoSEQ multiplex PCR, while TCRdb's copy carries only in-frame clones and drops some. The sample yields 260,000 or so clones, around 88% seen once. The specimen sequenced was peripheral blood. The receptors derive from a man at least 80 years old with acute or convalescent COVID-19.

The genes are TRBV24-1 and TRBJ2-7; TRBD1 is a possible D gene (6 bases). The CDR3 spans 15 residues. Germline loops: CDR1 KGHDR, CDR2 SFDVKD. The germline V and J ends were trimmed by 4 bases and 1 base, with 13 bases remaining between them. CDR3 nucleotide sequence: TGTGCCACCAGTGAGACCGGGACACCGTCCTACGAGCAGTACTTC. It is translated as CATSETGTPSYEQYF.

The genes are TRBV6-6 and TRBJ1-5, with D maybe TRBD1 (5 bases). Trimming took 5 bases from V and 2 from J, leaving 13 bases between them. Germline loops: CDR1 MNHNY, CDR2 SVGAGI (reference sequence). The CDR3 is made up of 15 amino acids. The CDR3 here is CASSPSGVGNQPQHF. CDR3 DNA sequence: TGTGCCAGCAGTCCCTCGGGGGTTGGCAATCAGCCCCAGCATTTT.

The rearrangement joins TRBV18 to TRBJ2-5, with TRBD1 matching 10 bases. The CDR3 has 14 amino acids. CDR1 KGHSH and CDR2 LQKENI come from the germline V gene. V shed 2 bases and J 7 bases; nucleotides not matched to a gene: 4. The CDR3 sequence: CASSPGTGARTQYF. The CDR3 DNA reads as TGTGCCAGCTCACCAGGGACAGGGGCCCGGACCCAGTACTTC.

The rearrangement links TRBV6-1 to TRBJ1-5; tentatively, D is TRBD1 (6 bases). The CDR3 consists of 16 residues. Trimming cost V 0 bases and J 5 bases, with 14 bases left between them. CDR1 and CDR2 from the germline V gene are MNHNS and SASEGT. In DNA form, the CDR3 reads TGTGCCAGCAGTGAAGCGGCAGGGGCGAGGGATCAGCCCCAGCATTTT. Protein product: CASSEAAGARDQPQHF.

The V call is TRBV11-1, the J call TRBJ1-1, with D possibly TRBD1 on 5 matching bases. This CDR3 comprises 13 residues. Germline CDR1 SGHAT, CDR2 FQDESV (reference sequence). Trimming shortened V by 6 bases and J by 8 bases, and 16 bases separated the two germline ends. The DNA of the CDR3 is TGTGCCAGCAGATTCTCCAGGACATCCGAAGCTTTCTTT. Protein: CASRFSRTSEAFF.

In its sample, this clone was seen a few times. V gene TRBV4-1 combines with J gene TRBJ1-1; TRBD1 might be the D (6 bases). Germline V CDR1 and CDR2: MGHRA, YSYEKL. This CDR3 is 16 amino acids long. V was cut by 0 bases and J by 2 bases, with 13 bases left in between. This CDR3 is CASSQDFQGSNTEAFF. DNA of the CDR3: TGCGCCAGCAGCCAAGATTTTCAGGGGTCAAACACTGAAGCTTTCTTT.